Below are 11 T cell receptor beta chains sequenced from a single sample in a study of blood T cell repertoires in COVID-19 (dated by TCRdb to the early 2020s). Library preparation used the immunoSEQ multiplex PCR assay. TCRdb provides this immuneACCESS table in a form limited to in-frame rearrangements. Some clones are lacking; in checked studies, under half of them reflect an unresolved V gene, and why the rest are absent is not known. For this sample there are roughly 230,000 clones; 65% to 85% appear just once. Together, the top ten hold roughly 8.7% of the sample. The sequenced sample was peripheral blood. These receptors came from a man aged 35 to 55 with active or convalescent COVID-19.

The rearrangement links TRBV20-1 to TRBJ2-7; D not certain. Trimming took off 3 bases at V and 4 bases at J, with 7 bases between the two ends. Germline values: CDR1 DFQATT, CDR2 SNEGSKA (reference sequence). The CDR3 runs to 11 residues. Written as DNA, the CDR3 is TGCAGTGCTAGGAACAGTTACGAGCAGTACTTC. The encoded protein is CSARNSYEQYF.

The chain links TRBV11-1 to TRBJ1-6, with 7 bases that match TRBD1. There are 15 residues in the CDR3. The V segment lost 6 bases and the J segment 0 bases; nucleotides outside the gene matches: 2. Germline CDR1 is SGHAT and CDR2 is FQDESV (reference sequence). CDR3 amino acids: CASRQGSSYNSPLHF. The CDR3 DNA reads as TGTGCCAGCAGACAGGGGAGCTCCTATAATTCACCCCTCCACTTT.

This chain joins TRBV12-1 and TRBJ1-2; TRBD1 is the table's D call and was not checked against the DNA. TRBV12-1 is a pseudogene segment. The CDR3 loop spans 15 amino acids. CDR3 protein: CASSFHQPRVHGYTF. In nucleotides, the CDR3 is TGTGCCAGCAGCTTCCACCAACCCAGGGTACATGGCTACACCTTC.

The chain joins TRBV3-1 (or the pseudogene TRBV3-2) to TRBJ2-5; a weak D match, TRBD2 (7 bases). Germline V gene lookup returns CDR1 LGHDT and CDR2 YNNKEL (reference sequence). The CDR3 spans 16 residues. Deletions cut 0 bases from V and 0 bases from J, with 11 bases between. The CDR3 DNA reads as TGTGCCAGCAGCCAAGATACGCGGGGGCACCAAGAGACCCAGTACTTC. Amino acids: CASSQDTRGHQETQYF.

This sequence joins TRBV11-3 and TRBJ2-7; 8 nucleotides align to TRBD2. After removal of 2 bases from V and 6 bases from J, the junction contained 12 bases not matched to a gene. The germline V gene has CDR1 SGHNT and CDR2 YENEEA. The CDR3 is 16 residues long. CDR3 nucleotides: TGTGCCAGCAGCTTAACCGTCGGAGCGGGAGAGGTCGAGCAGTACTTC. Translating gives CASSLTVGAGEVEQYF. Combining the CDR3 with reference TRBV11-3 and TRBJ2-7 gives the whole variable domain EAGVVQSPRYKIIEKKQPVAFWCNPISGHNTLYWYLQNLGQGPELLIRYENEEAVDDSQLPKDRFSAERLKGVDSTLKIQPAELGDSAVYLCASSLTVGAGEVEQYFGPGTRLTVT.

This chain joins TRBV4-2 and TRBJ2-5, with a possible D match to TRBD2 (5 bases). Germline assignment: CDR1 LGHNA and CDR2 YNFKEQ. The CDR3 extends over 14 amino acids. Deletions cut 1 base from V and 4 bases from J, with 10 bases between. In DNA, the CDR3 is TGTGCCAGCAGCCAAGGAGCTGCGGGAGAGACCCAGTACTTC. It is translated as CASSQGAAGETQYF.

This clone was counted a single time. V usage is TRBV19 and J usage is TRBJ2-2, with TRBD1 as a possible D gene (5 bases). This CDR3 has 15 amino acids. Germline V gives CDR1 LNHDA, CDR2 SQIVND (reference sequence). Trimming shortened V by 3 bases and J by 2 bases, and 10 bases separated the two germline ends. The CDR3: CASSMARANTGELFF. The CDR3, as DNA: TGTGCCAGTAGTATGGCCAGGGCAAACACCGGGGAGCTGTTTTTT.

The V call is TRBV7-9, the J call TRBJ1-5; perhaps TRBD1 as D (6 bases). V was cut by 1 base and J by 0 bases, with 13 bases left in between. The CDR3 is 17 residues long. Germline V gene sequence: CDR1 SEHNR, CDR2 FQNEAQ (reference sequence). CDR3: CASSLGNHRASNQPQHF. As DNA, the CDR3 is TGTGCCAGCAGCTTAGGAAACCACAGGGCTAGCAATCAGCCCCAGCATTTT.

The chain carries TRBV2 and TRBJ2-3, with D unresolved. Germline V CDR1 and CDR2: SNHLY, FYNNEI. V shed 6 bases and J shed 4 bases, with 8 bases lying between them. This CDR3 comprises 12 residues. The CDR3 spells CASSSDSDTQYF. CDR3 DNA: TGTGCCAGCAGCTCAGACTCAGATACGCAGTATTTT.

This chain connects TRBV5-4 to TRBJ2-4, with 7 bases identical to TRBD1. Trimming took 3 bases from V and 8 from J; bases not matched to a gene: 5. CDR1 is SGHNT and CDR2 is YYREEE in the germline V gene (reference sequence). The CDR3 has 13 amino acids. CDR3 region: CASSYRGWDIQYF. The CDR3 nucleotides read TGTGCCAGCAGCTACAGGGGATGGGACATTCAGTACTTC.

This chain joins TRBV7-2 and TRBJ2-7, with TRBD1 matching 7 bases. The J segment lost 2 bases and the V segment lost 4 bases, leaving 14 bases of the junction unmatched. Germline CDR1 and CDR2: SGHTA and FQGNSA. This CDR3 region has 17 residues. The CDR3, as DNA: TGTGCCAGCAGCTCCTCTTTAAGGACAGGTGTCACCTACGAGCAGTACTTC. Translated, it gives CASSSSLRTGVTYEQYF.